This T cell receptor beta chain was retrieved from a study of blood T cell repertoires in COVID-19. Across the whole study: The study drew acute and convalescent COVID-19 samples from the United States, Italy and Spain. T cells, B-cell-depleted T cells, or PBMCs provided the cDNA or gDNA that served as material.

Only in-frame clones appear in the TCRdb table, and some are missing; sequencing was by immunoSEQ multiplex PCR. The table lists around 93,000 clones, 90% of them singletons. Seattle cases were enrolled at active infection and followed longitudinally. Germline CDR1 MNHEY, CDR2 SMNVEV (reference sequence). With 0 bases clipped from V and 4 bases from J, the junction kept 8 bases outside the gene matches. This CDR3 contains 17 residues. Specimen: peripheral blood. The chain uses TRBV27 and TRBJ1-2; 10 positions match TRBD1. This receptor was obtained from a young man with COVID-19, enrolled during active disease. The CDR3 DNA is TGTGCCAGCAGTTTATCGTCCGGGACAGGGGCCTTCTATGGCTACACCTTC. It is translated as CASSLSSGTGAFYGYTF.